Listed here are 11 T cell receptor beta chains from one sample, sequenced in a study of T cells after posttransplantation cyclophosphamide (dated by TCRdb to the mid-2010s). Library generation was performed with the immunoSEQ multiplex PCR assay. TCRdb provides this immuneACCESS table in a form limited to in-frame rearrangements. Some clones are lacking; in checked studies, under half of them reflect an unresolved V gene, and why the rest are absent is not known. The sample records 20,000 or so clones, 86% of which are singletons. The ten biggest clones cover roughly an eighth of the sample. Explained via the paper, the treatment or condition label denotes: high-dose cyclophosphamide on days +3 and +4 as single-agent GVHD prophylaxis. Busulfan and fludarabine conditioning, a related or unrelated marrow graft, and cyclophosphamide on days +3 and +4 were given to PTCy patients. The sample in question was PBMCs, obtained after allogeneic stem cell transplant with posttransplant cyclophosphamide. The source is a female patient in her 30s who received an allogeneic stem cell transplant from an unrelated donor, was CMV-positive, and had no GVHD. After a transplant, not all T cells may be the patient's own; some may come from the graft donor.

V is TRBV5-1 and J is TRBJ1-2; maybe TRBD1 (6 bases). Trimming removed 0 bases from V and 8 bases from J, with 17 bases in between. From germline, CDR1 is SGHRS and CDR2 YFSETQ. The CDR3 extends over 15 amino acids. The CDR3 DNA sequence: TGCGCCAGCAGCTTGGGACAGGCCTCTCTCCGGGGCTACACCTTC. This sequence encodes CASSLGQASLRGYTF.

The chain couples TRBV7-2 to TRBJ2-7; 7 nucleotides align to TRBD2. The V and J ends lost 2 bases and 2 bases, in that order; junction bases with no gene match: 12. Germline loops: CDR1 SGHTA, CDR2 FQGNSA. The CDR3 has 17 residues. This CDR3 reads CASSLSMALADTYEQYF. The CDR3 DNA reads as TGTGCCAGCAGCTTAAGTATGGCCCTAGCGGACACCTACGAGCAGTACTTC.

In DNA, the CDR3 is TGTGCCAGCAGCGATGGGACAGGGGTGATGGATCAGCCCCAGCATTTT. Its translation: CASSDGTGVMDQPQHF. V is TRBV9 and J is TRBJ1-5; 10 positions match TRBD1. The CDR3 spans 16 residues. Germline V CDR1 and CDR2: SGDLS, YYNGEE. V shed 3 bases and J 5 bases; nucleotides not matched to a gene: 8.

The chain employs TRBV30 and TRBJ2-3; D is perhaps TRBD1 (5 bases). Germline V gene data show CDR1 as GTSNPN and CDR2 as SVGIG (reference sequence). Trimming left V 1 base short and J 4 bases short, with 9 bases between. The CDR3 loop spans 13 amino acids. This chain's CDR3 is CAWSEAGSDTQYF. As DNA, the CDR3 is TGTGCCTGGAGTGAAGCAGGGTCAGATACGCAGTATTTT.

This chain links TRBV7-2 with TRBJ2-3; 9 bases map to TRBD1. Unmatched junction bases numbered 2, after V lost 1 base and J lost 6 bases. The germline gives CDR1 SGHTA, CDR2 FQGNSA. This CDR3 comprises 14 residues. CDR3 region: CASSLGTGVDTQYF. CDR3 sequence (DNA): TGTGCCAGCAGCTTAGGGACAGGGGTCGATACGCAGTATTTT.

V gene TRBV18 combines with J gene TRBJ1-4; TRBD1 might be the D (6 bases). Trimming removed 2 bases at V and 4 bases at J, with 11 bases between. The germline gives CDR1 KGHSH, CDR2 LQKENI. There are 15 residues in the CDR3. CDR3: CASSPVAGDNEKLFF. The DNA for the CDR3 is TGTGCCAGCTCACCAGTCGCAGGGGATAATGAAAAACTGTTTTTT.

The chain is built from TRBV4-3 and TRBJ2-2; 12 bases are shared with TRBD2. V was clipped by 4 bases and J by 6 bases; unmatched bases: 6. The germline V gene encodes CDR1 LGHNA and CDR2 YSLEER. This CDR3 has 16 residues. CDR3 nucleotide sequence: TGCGCCAGCAGCCTGAAGGCTAGCGGGGGGGCCGGGGAGCTGTTTTTT. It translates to CASSLKASGGAGELFF.

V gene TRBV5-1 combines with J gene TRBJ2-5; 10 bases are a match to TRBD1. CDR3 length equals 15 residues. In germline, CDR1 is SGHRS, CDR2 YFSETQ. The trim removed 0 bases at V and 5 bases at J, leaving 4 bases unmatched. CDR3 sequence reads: CASSLGQGAAETQYF. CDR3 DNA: TGCGCCAGCAGCTTGGGACAGGGGGCTGCGGAGACCCAGTACTTC.

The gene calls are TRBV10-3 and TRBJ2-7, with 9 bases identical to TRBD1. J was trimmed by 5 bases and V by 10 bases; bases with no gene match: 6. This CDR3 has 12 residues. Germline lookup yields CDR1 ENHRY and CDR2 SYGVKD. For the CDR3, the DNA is TGTGCCACAGACAGGGGGGTCGACGAGCAGTACTTC. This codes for CATDRGVDEQYF.

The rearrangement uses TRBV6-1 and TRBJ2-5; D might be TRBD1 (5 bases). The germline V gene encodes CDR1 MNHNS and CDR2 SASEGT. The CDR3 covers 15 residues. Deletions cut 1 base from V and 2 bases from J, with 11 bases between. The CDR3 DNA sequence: TGTGCCAGCAGTGAAGTGGTCAGGGTTCAAGAGACCCAGTACTTC. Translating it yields CASSEVVRVQETQYF.

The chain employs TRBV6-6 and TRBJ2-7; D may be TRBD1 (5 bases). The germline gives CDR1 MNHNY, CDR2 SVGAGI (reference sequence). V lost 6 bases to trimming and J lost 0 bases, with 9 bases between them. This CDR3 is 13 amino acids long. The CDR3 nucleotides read TGTGCCAGCAGAAAAGGACACTCCTACGAGCAGTACTTC. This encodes CASRKGHSYEQYF.